The source of this T cell receptor beta chain is a study of OX40 agonist ivuxolimab in advanced cancers. The study in broad terms: Ivuxolimab was an agonistic, fully human IgG2 monoclonal antibody directed against OX40 (CD134), a costimulatory receptor. Partial responses occurred in three dose-escalation patients, of whom one had hepatocellular carcinoma and two had cutaneous melanoma. In the dose-escalation cohort, roughly 82% of patients were male, and the mean age was around 60 years with a range of roughly 23 to 90. Of the approximately 53 patients in dose escalation, around 20 had hepatocellular carcinoma, around 15 had melanoma, 9 had renal cell carcinoma and 9 had head and neck cancer. Intravenous ivuxolimab was administered to patients every 2 weeks at six dose levels: 0.01, 0.1, 0.3, 1.5, 3 and 10 mg/kg. The monotherapy dose-escalation portion (N of about 50 patients) of the phase I ivuxolimab trial is reported in the paper. Prior anti-PD-1, anti-PD-L1 or anti-CTLA-4 therapy was permitted, and checkpoint inhibitors had been received by about two fifths of dose-escalation patients. Peripheral TCRbeta sequencing aimed to test whether ivuxolimab altered TCR sequence diversity and caused clonal T-cell expansion.

Concerning this clone itself: No antigen is known for it. Base qualities are not at hand, and no much larger clone is one base apart.

To sequence the TCRbeta CDR3 region, genomic DNA was isolated from the sorted cells. The immunoSEQ Assay was used for sequencing of TCRbeta CDR3 regions. What TCRdb holds here is the immuneACCESS table cut down to in-frame rearrangements. Part of the clones is not present; checked against another copy, under half of the missing clones reflect an unresolved V gene, and the others are unexplained. This sample comprises 35,000 to 45,000 clones, around three quarters of them detected only once. Less than 30% of the sample lies in the top ten. Patients with a history of autoimmune disease or receiving systemic immunosuppression were excluded from the trial. In every dose cohort, peripheral blood was drawn for TCR sequencing at baseline, cycle 4 day 1, and cycle 7 day 1. The samples were taken from a phase I, first-in-human, multicenter, open-label dose-escalation trial of ivuxolimab. The trial enrolled adults with locally advanced or metastatic head and neck squamous cell, hepatocellular, melanoma or renal cell carcinoma. CD4+ and CD8+ T cells were sorted separately from peripheral blood before TCR sequencing.

Overall results and qualifications from the work: Which antigens the clonally expanded peripheral T cells were specific for was not determined. After ivuxolimab, CD8+ T cells had more expanded clones than CD4+ T cells on average. Low levels of normalized T-cell clonal expansion were also shown by some nonresponding patients. In the 0.1-3.0 mg/kg groups, partial responders were among the patients with the lowest normalized peripheral clonal expansion, particularly in CD8+ T cells. At doses of 0.1 to 3.0 mg/kg, clonal expansion of both CD4+ and CD8+ blood T cells was observed from baseline to week 6.

The clonotype was recovered from an adult with an advanced solid tumor such as melanoma, head and neck, liver or kidney cancer. The source material was CD4+ or CD8+ T cells sorted from blood, sampled in a trial of the OX40 agonist ivuxolimab.

The CDR3: CASSLSSGGIYEQYF. The DNA is TGTGCCAGCAGTTTATCATCAGGGGGCATTTACGAGCAGTACTTC. Recombination connected TRBV7-9 to TRBJ2-7, with TRBD1 identical over 8 junction bases. Including the terminal cysteine and phenylalanine, the CDR3 comprises 15 residues. Only the CDR3 region is kept as DNA, spanning 45 bases read in frame from base 1. Trimming removed 6 bases from V and 4 bases from J; the gene matches leave 11 bases unexplained. Sequences SEHNR (CDR1) and FQNEAQ (CDR2) are obtained from the germline V gene (reference sequence).